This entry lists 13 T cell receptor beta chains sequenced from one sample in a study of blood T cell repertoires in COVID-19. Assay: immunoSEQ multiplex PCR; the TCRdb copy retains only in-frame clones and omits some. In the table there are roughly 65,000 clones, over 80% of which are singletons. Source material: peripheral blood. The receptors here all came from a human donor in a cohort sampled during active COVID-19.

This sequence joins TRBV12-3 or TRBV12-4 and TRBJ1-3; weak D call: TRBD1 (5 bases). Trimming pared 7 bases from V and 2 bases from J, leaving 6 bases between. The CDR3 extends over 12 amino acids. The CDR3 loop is CASKGTGNTIYF. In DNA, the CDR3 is TGTGCCAGCAAGGGGACTGGAAACACCATATATTTT.

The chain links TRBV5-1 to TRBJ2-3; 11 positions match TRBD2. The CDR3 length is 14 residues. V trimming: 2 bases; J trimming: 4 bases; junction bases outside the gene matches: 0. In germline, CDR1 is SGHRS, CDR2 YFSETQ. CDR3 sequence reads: CASSFSGGADTQYF. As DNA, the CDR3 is TGCGCCAGCAGCTTTAGCGGGGGGGCAGATACGCAGTATTTT.

DNA of the CDR3: TGTGCCTGGGCCGGGGGGTACAATCAGCCCCAGCATTTT. Protein sequence: CAWAGGYNQPQHF. This chain links TRBV30 with TRBJ1-5; maybe TRBD1 (5 bases). The V gene's germline CDR1 is GTSNPN and CDR2 SVGIG (reference sequence). The germline V and J ends were trimmed by 5 bases and 3 bases, with 11 bases remaining between them. The CDR3 contains 13 residues.

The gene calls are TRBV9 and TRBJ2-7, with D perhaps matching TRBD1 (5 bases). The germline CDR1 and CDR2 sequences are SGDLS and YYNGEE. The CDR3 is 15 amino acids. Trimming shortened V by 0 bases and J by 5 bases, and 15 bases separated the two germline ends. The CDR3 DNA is TGTGCCAGCAGCGTAGGGGTCAGGGAATCCCACGAGCAGTACTTC. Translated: CASSVGVRESHEQYF.

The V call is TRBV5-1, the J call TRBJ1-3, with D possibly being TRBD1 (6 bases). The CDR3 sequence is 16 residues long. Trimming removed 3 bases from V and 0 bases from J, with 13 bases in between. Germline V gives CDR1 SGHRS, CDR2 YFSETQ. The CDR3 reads CASSSTGTNSGNTIYF. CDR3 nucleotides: TGCGCCAGCAGCTCGACTGGGACAAACTCTGGAAACACCATATATTTT.

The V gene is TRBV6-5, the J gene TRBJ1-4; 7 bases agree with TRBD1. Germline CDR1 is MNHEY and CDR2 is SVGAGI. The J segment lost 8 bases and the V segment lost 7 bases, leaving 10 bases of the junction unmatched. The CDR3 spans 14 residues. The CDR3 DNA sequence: TGTGCCAGCACCCGGAACAGGGGTGGAGAAAAACTGTTTTTT. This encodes CASTRNRGGEKLFF.

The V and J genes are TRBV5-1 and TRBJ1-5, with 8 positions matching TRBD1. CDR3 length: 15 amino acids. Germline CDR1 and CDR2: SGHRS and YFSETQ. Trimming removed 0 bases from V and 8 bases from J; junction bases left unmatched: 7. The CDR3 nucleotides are TGCGCCAGCAGCTTGGAGGGACAGGCCAGGGAGCCCCAGCATTTT. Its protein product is CASSLEGQAREPQHF.

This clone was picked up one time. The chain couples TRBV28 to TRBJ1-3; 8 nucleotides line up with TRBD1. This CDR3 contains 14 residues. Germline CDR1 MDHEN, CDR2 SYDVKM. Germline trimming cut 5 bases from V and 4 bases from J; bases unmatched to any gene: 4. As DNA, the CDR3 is TGTGCCAGCAGTCCGACAGGGGTCGGAAACACCATATATTTT. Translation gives CASSPTGVGNTIYF.

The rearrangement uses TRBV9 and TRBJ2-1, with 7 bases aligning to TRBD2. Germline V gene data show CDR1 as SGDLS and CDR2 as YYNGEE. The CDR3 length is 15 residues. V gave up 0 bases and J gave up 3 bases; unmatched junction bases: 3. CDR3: CASSVDGGVYNEQFF. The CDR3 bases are TGTGCCAGCAGCGTAGATGGGGGGGTCTACAATGAGCAGTTCTTC. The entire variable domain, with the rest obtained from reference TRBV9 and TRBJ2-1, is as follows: DSGVTQTPKHLITATGQRVTLRCSPRSGDLSVYWYQQSLDQGLQFLIQYYNGEERAKGNILERFSAQQFPDLHSELNLSSLELGDSALYFCASSVDGGVYNEQFFGPGTRLTVL.

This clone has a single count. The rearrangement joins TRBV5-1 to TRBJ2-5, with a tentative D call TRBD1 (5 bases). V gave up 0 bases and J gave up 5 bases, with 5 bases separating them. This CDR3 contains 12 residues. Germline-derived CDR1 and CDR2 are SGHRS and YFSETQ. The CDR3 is CASSLEGETQYF. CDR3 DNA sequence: TGCGCCAGCAGCTTGGAGGGGGAGACCCAGTACTTC.

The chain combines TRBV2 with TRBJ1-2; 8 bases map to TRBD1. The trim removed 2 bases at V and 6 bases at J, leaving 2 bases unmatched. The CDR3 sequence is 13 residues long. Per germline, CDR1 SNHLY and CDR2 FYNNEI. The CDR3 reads CASSENRGDGYTF. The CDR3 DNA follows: TGTGCCAGCAGTGAAAACAGGGGGGATGGCTACACCTTC.

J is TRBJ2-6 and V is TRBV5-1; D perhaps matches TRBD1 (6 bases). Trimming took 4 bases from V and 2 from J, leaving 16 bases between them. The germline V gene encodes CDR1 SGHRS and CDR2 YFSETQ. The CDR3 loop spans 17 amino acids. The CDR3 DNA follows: TGCGCCAGCAGCATGTCCGGACAGTTTACTGGGGCCAACGTCCTGACTTTC. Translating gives CASSMSGQFTGANVLTF.

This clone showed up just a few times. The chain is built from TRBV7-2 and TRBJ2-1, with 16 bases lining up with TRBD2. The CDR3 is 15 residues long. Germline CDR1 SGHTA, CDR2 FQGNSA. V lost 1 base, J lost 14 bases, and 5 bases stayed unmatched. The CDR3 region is CASSLEGTSGGDEFF. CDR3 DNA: TGTGCCAGCAGCTTAGAGGGGACTAGCGGGGGGGATGAGTTCTTC. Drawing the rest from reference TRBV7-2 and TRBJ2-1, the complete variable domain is GAGVSQSPSNKVTEKGKDVELRCDPISGHTALYWYRQSLGQGLEFLIYFQGNSAPDKSGLPSDRFSAERTGGSVSTLTIQRTQQEDSAVYLCASSLEGTSGGDEFFGPGTRLTVL.